This TCR beta chain was recorded in a study of control samples from healthy donors and cancer patients. The CDR3 is made up of 13 amino acids. Deletions cut 5 bases from V and 8 bases from J, with 10 bases between. Germline CDR1 reads SGHTA; CDR2 reads FQGNSA. Sequencing was performed with immunoSEQ multiplex PCR; in TCRdb, only in-frame clones are kept and a portion is missing. The top ten clones hold around 20% of a sample with 70,000 to 95,000 clones, more than 75% of them seen once. This sequence joins TRBV7-2 and TRBJ1-6; D is unresolved. The receptor was isolated from a man aged 45-65 years in good health. The sequencing sample was made of blood. The chain's CDR3 is CASSLLRDSPLHF. For the CDR3, the DNA is TGTGCCAGCAGCCTTCTGAGGGATTCACCCCTCCACTTT.